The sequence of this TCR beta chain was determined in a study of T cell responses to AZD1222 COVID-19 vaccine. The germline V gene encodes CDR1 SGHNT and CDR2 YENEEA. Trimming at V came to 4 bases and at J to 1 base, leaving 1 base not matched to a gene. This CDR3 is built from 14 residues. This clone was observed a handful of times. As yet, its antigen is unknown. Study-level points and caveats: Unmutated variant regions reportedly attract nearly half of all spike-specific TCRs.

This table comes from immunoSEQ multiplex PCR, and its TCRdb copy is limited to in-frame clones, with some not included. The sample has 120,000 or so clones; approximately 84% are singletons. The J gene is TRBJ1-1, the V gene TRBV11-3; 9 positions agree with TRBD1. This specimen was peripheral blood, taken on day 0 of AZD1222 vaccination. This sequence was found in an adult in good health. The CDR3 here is CASSSGQGNTEAFF. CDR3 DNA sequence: TGTGCCAGCAGCTCGGGACAGGGGAACACTGAAGCTTTCTTT.